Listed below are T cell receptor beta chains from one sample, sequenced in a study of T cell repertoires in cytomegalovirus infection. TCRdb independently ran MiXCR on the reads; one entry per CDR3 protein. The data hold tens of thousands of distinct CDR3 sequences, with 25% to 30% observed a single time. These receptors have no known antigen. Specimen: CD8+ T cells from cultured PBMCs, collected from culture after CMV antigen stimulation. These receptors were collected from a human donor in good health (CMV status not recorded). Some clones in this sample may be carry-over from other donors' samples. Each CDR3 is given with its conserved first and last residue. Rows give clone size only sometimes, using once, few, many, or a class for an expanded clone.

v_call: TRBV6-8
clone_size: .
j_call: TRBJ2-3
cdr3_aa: CASSSSLTRQKITDTQYF

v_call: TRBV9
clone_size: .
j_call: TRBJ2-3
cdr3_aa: CASSGRDSTDTQYF

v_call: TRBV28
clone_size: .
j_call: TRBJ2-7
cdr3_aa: CASSTSPGLAGGSSYEQYF

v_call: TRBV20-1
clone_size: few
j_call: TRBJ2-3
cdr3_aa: CSASKLAETSTDTQYF

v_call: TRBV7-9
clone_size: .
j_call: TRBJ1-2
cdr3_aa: CASTYDGGQNYGYTF

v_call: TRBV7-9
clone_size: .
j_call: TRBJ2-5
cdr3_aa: CASSPHPEEETQYF

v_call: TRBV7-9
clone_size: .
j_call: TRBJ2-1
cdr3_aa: CASSTSGHNEQFF

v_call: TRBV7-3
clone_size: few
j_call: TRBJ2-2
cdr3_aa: CASSPQGDGGELFF

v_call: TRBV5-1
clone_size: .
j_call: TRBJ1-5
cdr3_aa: CASSLDGQGAQPQHF

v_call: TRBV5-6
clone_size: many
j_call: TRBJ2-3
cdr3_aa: CASSVAGTDTQYF

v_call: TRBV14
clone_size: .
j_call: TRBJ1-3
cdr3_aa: CASSQEMGNTIYF

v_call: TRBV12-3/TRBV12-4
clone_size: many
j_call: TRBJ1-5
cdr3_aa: CASSLGNQPQHF

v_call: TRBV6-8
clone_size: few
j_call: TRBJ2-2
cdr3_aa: CASSPDRTGELFF

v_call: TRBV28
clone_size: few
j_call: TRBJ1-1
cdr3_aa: CASSLALTGLNTEAFF

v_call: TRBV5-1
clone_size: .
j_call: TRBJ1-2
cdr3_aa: CASRAITGYTF

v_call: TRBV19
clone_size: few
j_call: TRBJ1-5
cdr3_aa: CASRTTDEYNQPQHF

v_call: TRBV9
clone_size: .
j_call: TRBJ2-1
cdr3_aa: CASSGGTSGASSYNEQFF

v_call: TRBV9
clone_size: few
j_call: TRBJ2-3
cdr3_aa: CASSGGAVTDTQYF

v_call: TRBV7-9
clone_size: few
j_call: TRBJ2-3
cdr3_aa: CASSLVVFVGAREDTQYF

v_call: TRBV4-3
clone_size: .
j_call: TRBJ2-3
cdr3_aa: CASSQGLAGGRGDTQYF

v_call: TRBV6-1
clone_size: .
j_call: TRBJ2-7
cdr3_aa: CASSDRDFHGYEQYF

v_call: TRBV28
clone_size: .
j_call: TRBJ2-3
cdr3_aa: CASSLGTHTQYF

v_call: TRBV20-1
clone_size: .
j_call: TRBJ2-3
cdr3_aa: CSARPPVGPSTDTQYF

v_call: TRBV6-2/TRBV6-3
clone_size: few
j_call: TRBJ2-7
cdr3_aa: CASSPGGNEQYF

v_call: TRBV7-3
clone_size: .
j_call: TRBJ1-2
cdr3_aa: CASSFETGDYGYTF

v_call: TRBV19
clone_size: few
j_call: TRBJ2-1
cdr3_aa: CASSGSLSSYNEQFF

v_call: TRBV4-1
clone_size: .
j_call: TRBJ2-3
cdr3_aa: CASSQGPGTDTQYF

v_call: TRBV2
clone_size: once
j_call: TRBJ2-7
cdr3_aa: CASSGQVREQYF

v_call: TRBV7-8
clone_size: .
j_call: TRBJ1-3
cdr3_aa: CASTPTGGLGGNTIYF

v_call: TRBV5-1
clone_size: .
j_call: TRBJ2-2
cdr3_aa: CASSPEGQGARYTGELFF

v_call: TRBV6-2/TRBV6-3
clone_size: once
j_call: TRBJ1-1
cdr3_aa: CASSYAVGMKNTEAFF

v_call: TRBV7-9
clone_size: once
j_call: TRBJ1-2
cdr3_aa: CASSSRTGGLYGYTF

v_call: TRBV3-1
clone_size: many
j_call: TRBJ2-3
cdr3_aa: CASSQTSVSTDTQYF

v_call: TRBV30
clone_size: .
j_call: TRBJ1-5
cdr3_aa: CAWSIGERNQPQHF

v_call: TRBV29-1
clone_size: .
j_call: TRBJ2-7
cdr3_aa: CSVEDVTSGAGMTYEQYF

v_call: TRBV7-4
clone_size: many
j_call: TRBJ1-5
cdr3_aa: CASSLVGQGAYSNQPQHF

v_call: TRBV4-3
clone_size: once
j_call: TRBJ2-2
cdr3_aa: CASSHNSGGALGELFF

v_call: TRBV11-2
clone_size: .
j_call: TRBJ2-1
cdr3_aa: CASSYSGGPSYNEQFF

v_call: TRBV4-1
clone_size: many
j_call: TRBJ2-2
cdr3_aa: CASSQDLPAVNTGELFF

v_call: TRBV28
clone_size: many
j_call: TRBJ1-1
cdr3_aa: CASSYRTGGPEAFF

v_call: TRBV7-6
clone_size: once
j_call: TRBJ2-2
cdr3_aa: CASSASGQGANTGELFF

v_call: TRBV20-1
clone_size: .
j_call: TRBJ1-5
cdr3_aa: CSARDQVGVAQHF

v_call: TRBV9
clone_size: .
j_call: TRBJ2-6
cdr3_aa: CASSVPVGDSGANVLTF

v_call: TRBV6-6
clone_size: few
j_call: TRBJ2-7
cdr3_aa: CASSYVRGPESSYEQYF

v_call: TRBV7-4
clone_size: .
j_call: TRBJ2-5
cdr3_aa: CASSSGTEETQYF

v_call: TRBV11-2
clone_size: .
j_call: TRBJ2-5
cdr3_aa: CASSLGLRGRQETQYF

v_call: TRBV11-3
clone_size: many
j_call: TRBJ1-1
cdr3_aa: CASSSHGDTEAFF

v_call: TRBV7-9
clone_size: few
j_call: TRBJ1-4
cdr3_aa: CASSLLEDREGGEKLFF

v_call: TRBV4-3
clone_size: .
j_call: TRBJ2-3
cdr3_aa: CASSQDPDGSTTDTQYF

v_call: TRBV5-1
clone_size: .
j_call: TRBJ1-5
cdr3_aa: CASSLAQPQHF

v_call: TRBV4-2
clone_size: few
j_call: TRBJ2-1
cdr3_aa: CASSQGDGLAGGGNEQFF

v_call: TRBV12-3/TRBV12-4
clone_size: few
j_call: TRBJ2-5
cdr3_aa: CASRGQGASRETQYF

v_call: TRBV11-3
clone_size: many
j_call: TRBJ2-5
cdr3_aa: CASSLVRGAQETQYF

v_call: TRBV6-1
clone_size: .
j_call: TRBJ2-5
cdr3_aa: CASSARGLAIGETQYF

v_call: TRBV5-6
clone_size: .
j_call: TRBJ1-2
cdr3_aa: CASSLGTGANYGYTF

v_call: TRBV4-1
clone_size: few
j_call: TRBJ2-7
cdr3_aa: CASSHEPGQRKEQYF

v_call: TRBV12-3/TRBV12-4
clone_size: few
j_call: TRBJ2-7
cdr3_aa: CASSPIYGGTYEQYF

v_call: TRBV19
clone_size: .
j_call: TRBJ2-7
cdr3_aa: CASSTKAGAREQYF

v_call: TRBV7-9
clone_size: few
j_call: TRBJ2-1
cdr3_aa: CASSLVKPSSSGDRSSYNEQFF

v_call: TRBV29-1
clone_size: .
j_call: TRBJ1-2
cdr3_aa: CSVEFQRERTALGYTF